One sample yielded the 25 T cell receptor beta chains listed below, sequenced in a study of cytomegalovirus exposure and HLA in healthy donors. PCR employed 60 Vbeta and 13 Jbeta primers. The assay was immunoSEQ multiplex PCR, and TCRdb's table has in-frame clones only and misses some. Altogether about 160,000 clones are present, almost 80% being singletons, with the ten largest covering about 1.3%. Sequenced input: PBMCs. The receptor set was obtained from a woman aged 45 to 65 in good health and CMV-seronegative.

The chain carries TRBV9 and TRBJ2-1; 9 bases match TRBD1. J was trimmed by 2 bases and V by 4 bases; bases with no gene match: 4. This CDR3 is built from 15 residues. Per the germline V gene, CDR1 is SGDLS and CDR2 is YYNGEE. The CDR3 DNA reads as TGTGCCAGCAGCTCAAGGACAGGGGCCTACAATGAGCAGTTCTTC. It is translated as CASSSRTGAYNEQFF.

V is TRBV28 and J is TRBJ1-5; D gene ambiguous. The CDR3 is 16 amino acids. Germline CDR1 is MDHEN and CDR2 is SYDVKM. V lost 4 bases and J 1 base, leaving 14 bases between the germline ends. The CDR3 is CASSYRRVLSNQPQHF. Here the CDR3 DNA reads TGTGCCAGCAGTTACCGACGGGTCCTGAGCAATCAGCCCCAGCATTTT.

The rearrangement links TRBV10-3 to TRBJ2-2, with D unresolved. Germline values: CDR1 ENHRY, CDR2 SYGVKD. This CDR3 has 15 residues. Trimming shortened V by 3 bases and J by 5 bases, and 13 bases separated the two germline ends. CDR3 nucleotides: TGTGCCATCAGTGACGAGGTAAAGAAGACCGGGGAGCTGTTTTTT. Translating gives CAISDEVKKTGELFF.

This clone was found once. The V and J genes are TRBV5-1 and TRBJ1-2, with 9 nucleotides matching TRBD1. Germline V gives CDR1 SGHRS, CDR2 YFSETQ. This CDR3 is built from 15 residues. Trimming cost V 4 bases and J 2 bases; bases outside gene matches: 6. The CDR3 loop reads CASSLRTGENYGYTF. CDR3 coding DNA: TGCGCCAGCAGCCTTCGGACAGGGGAAAACTATGGCTACACCTTC. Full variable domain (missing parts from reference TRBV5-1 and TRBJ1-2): KAGVTQTPRYLIKTRGQQVTLSCSPISGHRSVSWYQQTPGQGLQFLFEYFSETQRNKGNFPGRFSGRQFSNSRSEMNVSTLELGDSALYLCASSLRTGENYGYTFGSGTRLTVV.

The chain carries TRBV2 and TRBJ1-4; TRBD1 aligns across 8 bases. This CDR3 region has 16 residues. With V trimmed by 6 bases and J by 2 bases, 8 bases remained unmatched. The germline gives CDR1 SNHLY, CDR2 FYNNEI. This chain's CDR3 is CASSSQGTGTNEKLFF. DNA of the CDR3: TGTGCCAGCAGCTCCCAAGGGACAGGCACTAATGAAAAACTGTTTTTT.

CDR3 residues: CASSQDPEETQYF. The CDR3 bases are TGCGCCAGCAGCCAAGATCCTGAGGAGACCCAGTACTTC. The rearrangement joins TRBV4-3 to TRBJ2-5; no firm D call. V gave up 0 bases and J gave up 5 bases, with 7 bases separating them. This CDR3 comprises 13 residues. CDR1 and CDR2 from the germline V gene are LGHNA and YSLEER.

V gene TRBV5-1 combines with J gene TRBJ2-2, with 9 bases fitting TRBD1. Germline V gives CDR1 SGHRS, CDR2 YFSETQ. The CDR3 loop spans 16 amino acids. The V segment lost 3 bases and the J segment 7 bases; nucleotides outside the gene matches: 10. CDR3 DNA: TGCGCCAGCAGCTCGCGTCCCGGGACAGGGAGCGGGGAGCTGTTTTTT. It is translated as CASSSRPGTGSGELFF.

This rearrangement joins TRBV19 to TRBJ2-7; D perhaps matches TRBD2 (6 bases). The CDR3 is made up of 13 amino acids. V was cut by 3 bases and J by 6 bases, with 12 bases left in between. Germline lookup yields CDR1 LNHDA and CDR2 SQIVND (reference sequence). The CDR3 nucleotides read TGTGCCAGTAGTATTTGGGGGGTCGGCGAGCAGTACTTC. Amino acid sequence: CASSIWGVGEQYF.

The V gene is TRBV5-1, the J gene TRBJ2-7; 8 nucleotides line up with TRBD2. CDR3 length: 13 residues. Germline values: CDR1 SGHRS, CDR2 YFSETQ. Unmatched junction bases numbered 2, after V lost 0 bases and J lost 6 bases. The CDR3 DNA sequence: TGCGCCAGCAGCTTGGGCGGGGGGCCCGAGCAGTACTTC. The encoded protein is CASSLGGGPEQYF. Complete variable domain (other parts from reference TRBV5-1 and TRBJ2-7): KAGVTQTPRYLIKTRGQQVTLSCSPISGHRSVSWYQQTPGQGLQFLFEYFSETQRNKGNFPGRFSGRQFSNSRSEMNVSTLELGDSALYLCASSLGGGPEQYFGPGTRLTVT.

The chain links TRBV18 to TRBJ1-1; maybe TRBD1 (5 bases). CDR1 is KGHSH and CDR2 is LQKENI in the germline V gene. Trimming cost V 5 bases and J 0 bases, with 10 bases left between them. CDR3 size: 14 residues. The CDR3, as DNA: TGTGCCAGCTCAACTCTACAGGTGAACACTGAAGCTTTCTTT. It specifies CASSTLQVNTEAFF.

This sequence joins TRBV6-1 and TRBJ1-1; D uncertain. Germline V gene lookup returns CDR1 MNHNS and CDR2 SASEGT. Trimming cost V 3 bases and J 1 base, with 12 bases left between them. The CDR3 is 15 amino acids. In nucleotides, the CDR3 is TGTGCCAGCAGTGATGGCCGACTGCCGAACACTGAAGCTTTCTTT. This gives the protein CASSDGRLPNTEAFF.

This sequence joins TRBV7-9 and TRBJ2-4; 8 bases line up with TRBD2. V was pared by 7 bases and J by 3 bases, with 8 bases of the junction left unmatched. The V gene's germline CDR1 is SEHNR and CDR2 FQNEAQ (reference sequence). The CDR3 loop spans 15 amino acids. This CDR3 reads CASTSGGGVKNIQYF. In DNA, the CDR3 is TGTGCCAGCACCTCGGGAGGGGGAGTCAAAAACATTCAGTACTTC.

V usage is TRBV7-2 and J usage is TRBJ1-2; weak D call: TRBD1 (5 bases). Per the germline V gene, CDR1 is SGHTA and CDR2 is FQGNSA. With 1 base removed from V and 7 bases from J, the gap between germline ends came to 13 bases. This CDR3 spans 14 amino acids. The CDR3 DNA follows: TGTGCCAGCAGCTTAGTGGGGGGGAGGGGTGGCTACACCTTC. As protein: CASSLVGGRGGYTF.

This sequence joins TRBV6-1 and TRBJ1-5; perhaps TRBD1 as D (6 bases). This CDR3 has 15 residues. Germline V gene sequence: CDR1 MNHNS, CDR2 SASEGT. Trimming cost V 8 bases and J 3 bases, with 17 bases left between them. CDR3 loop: CASERSGHNNQPQHF. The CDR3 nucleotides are TGTGCCAGCGAAAGATCGGGACACAACAATCAGCCCCAGCATTTT.

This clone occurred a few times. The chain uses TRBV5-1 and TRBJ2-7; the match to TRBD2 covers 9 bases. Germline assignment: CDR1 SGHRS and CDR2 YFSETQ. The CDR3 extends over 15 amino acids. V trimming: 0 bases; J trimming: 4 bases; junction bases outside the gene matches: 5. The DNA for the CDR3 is TGCGCCAGCAGCTTGGACGGTAGCGGGAGATACGAGCAGTACTTC. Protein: CASSLDGSGRYEQYF. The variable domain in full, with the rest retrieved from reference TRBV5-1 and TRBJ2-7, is KAGVTQTPRYLIKTRGQQVTLSCSPISGHRSVSWYQQTPGQGLQFLFEYFSETQRNKGNFPGRFSGRQFSNSRSEMNVSTLELGDSALYLCASSLDGSGRYEQYFGPGTRLTVT.

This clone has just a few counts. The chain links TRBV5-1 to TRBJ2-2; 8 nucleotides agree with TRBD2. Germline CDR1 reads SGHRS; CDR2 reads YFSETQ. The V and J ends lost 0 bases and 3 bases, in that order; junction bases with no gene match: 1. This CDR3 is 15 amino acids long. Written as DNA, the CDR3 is TGCGCCAGCAGCTTGGGAGCGGGAGACACCGGGGAGCTGTTTTTT. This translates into CASSLGAGDTGELFF.

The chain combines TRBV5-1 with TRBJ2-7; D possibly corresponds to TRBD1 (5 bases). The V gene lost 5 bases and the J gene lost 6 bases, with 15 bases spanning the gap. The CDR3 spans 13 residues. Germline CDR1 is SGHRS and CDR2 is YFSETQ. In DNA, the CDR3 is TGCGCCAGCAGAAGGGGTTCACTTAGCGAGCAGTACTTC. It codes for CASRRGSLSEQYF.

Here the CDR3 reads CATSSLTSARETQYF. The CDR3 coding sequence is TGTGCCACCAGCAGCCTCACTAGCGCCCGCGAGACCCAGTACTTC. The chain uses TRBV15 and TRBJ2-5; TRBD2 matches at 7 bases. V gave up 3 bases and J gave up 5 bases; unmatched junction bases: 9. Germline CDR1 and CDR2: LNHNV and YYDKDF (reference sequence). CDR3 length equals 15 residues.

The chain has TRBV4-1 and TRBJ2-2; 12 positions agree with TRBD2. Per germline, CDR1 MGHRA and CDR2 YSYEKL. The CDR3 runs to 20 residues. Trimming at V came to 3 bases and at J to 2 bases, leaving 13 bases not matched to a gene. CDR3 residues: CASSQLIDLAGGRNTGELFF. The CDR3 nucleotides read TGCGCCAGCAGCCAGCTAATTGACCTAGCGGGGGGGAGAAACACCGGGGAGCTGTTTTTT.

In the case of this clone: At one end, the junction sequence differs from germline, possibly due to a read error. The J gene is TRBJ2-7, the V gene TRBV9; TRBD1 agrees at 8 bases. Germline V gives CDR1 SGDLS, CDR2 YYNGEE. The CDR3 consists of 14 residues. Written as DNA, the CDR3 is TGTACCAGCAGCGCCGGACAGGGTGGGTACGAGCAGTACTTC. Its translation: CTSSAGQGGYEQYF.

The CDR3 sequence: CASRLEYSNQPQHF. In DNA, the CDR3 is TGTGCCAGTAGGTTAGAGTATAGCAATCAGCCCCAGCATTTT. The J gene is TRBJ1-5, the V gene TRBV19, with D hard to call. Germline V gene sequence: CDR1 LNHDA, CDR2 SQIVND (reference sequence). The CDR3 extends over 14 amino acids. Trimming cost V 6 bases and J 0 bases, with 9 bases left between them.

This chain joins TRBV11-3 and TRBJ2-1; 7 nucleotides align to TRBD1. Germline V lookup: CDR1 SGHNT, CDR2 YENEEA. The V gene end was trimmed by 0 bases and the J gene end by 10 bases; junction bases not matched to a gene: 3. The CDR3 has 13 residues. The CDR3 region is CASSLDQDREQFF. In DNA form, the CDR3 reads TGTGCCAGCAGCTTAGATCAGGACAGGGAGCAGTTCTTC.

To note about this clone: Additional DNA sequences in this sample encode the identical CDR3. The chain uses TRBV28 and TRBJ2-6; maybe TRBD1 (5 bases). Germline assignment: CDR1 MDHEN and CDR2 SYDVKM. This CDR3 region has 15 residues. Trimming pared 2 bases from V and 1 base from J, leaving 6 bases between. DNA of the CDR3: TGTGCCAGCAGTTTACCAGGGTCTGGGGCCAACGTCCTGACTTTC. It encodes CASSLPGSGANVLTF.

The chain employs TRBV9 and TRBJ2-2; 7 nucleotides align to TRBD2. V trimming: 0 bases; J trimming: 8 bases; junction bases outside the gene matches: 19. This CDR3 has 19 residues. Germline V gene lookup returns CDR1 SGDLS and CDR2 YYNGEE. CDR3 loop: CASSVVPPPIAEGGGELFF. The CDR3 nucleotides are TGTGCCAGCAGCGTAGTGCCCCCCCCGATAGCGGAGGGAGGGGGGGAGCTGTTTTTT.

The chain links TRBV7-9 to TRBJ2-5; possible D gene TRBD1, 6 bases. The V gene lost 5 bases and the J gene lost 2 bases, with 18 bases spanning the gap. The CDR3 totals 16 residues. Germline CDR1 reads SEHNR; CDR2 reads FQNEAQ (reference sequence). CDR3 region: CASSRDTVLIQETQYF. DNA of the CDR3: TGTGCCAGCAGCCGGGACACTGTATTAATTCAAGAGACCCAGTACTTC.